This T cell receptor beta chain emerged from a study of graft-versus-host responses after intestinal transplantation. Study-level information: Transplants were multivisceral, liver-intestinal, or isolated intestinal. Recipients were all induced with anti-thymocyte globulin, then given tacrolimus and steroids for 3 to 4 years.

The study, taken as a whole, reports: Clonal ratios of graft-versus-host to host-versus-graft in allografts were high for patients exhibiting graft-donor T cell macrochimerism. GvH clonotypes were identified within recipient marrow, with a subset emerging first in ileum or blood.

Generated by immunoSEQ multiplex PCR, the TCRdb table keeps only in-frame clones and is missing some. The sample shows roughly 99,000 clones, roughly 87% of them seen only once. About this clone itself: Its antigen is unknown.

The CDR3 has 13 residues. Germline CDR1 reads SQVTM; CDR2 reads ANQGSEA. The TCR originated in a human donor who was the organ donor for an intestinal transplant. The starting material was unstimulated CD4+ T cells sorted from spleen or lymph node cells, obtained before transplant. The chain links TRBV29-1 to TRBJ1-2; tentative D call: TRBD1 (5 bases). The CDR3 DNA reads TGCAGTGCCGGGACGGCAGGCCGGTATGGCTACACCTTC. This codes for CSAGTAGRYGYTF.